Listed below are T cell receptor beta chains from one sample, sequenced in a study of T-cell reconstitution after alpha-beta-depleted transplantation in children. TCRdb reprocessed the PCR reads with MiXCR, giving one entry per CDR3 protein. This sample has about 500,000 distinct CDR3 sequences, with 30% to 35% found just once. The input for sequencing was PBMCs from the stem cell graft donor, taken from the stem cell graft. These receptors came from a human donor who donated a stem cell graft to a child with aplastic anemia. CDR3s include the opening cysteine and the closing phenylalanine or tryptophan. D genes are given only for firm matches. Expanded clones get a size class; other rows say once, few or many, or leave the size out.

J gene,V gene,clone size,D gene,CDR3 protein,CDR3 DNA
TRBJ2-3,TRBV12-3/TRBV12-4,.,.,CASSPGTGLASTDTQYF,TGTGCCAGCAGTCCCGGGACAGGACTAGCTAGCACAGATACGCAGTATTTT
TRBJ2-5,TRBV7-8,.,.,CASSLEGIQETQYF,TGTGCCAGCAGCTTAGAAGGGATACAAGAGACCCAGTACTTC
TRBJ2-5,TRBV29-1,.,.,CSVDRGDQETQYF,TGCAGCGTTGACAGGGGGGACCAAGAGACCCAGTACTTC
TRBJ2-1,TRBV12-3/TRBV12-4,few,TRBD2,CASSRREMENEQFF,TGTGCCAGCAGTCGGCGGGAGATGGAGAATGAGCAGTTCTTC
TRBJ2-3,TRBV7-2,few,.,CASSVTTSTDTQYF,TGTGCCAGCAGCGTCACGACTAGCACAGATACGCAGTATTTT
TRBJ2-1,TRBV10-2,.,TRBD2,CASLAGSSLGNEQFF,TGCGCCAGCCTAGCGGGGAGTAGCCTCGGCAATGAGCAGTTCTTC
TRBJ2-5,TRBV7-2,.,TRBD2,CASSIRSSSGSSETQYF,TGTGCCAGCAGCATCCGCTCCTCTAGCGGGAGTAGTGAGACCCAGTACTTC
TRBJ2-3,TRBV14,.,TRBD1,CASSQDPAGGLPTDTQYF,TGTGCCAGCAGCCAAGATCCGGCAGGGGGCCTCCCCACAGATACGCAGTATTTT
TRBJ2-1,TRBV7-9,.,TRBD2,CASSLLAGEANEQFF,TGTGCCAGCAGCTTACTAGCGGGAGAGGCGAATGAGCAGTTCTTC
TRBJ2-1,TRBV12-3/TRBV12-4,few,.,CASSLVAFGGYNEQFF,TGTGCCAGCAGTTTGGTGGCGTTCGGGGGCTACAATGAGCAGTTCTTC
TRBJ1-2,TRBV12-3/TRBV12-4,.,.,CASSSAEGRVRYGYTF,TGTGCCAGCAGTTCCGCGGAGGGCAGGGTTAGGTATGGCTACACCTTC
TRBJ2-5,TRBV11-1,.,TRBD2,CASSLAQSSGGTQYF,TGTGCCAGCAGCTTAGCGCAGAGTAGCGGGGGGACCCAGTACTTC
TRBJ2-1,TRBV7-6,.,TRBD1,CASSLDRGQAWRSKHNEQFF,TGTGCCAGCAGCTTAGACAGGGGACAAGCCTGGCGGTCTAAACACAATGAGCAGTTCTTC
TRBJ2-3,TRBV6-1,few,.,CASRPGPSTDTQYF,TGTGCCAGCAGGCCAGGGCCCAGCACAGATACGCAGTATTTT
TRBJ1-1,TRBV10-3,.,.,CAISEPSGGTEAFF,TGTGCCATCAGCGAACCATCGGGAGGGACTGAAGCTTTCTTT
TRBJ2-5,TRBV7-2,few,TRBD2,CASSLVLAGGPPTQYF,TGTGCCAGCAGCTTAGTCCTAGCGGGAGGCCCTCCGACCCAGTACTTC
TRBJ1-1,TRBV5-4,few,.,CASSLEQVNTEAFF,TGTGCCAGCAGCTTAGAACAGGTGAACACTGAAGCTTTCTTT
TRBJ2-3,TRBV11-2,.,TRBD2,CASSLGLLAGLTSTDTQYF,TGTGCCAGCAGCTTAGGTCTCCTAGCGGGATTAACTAGCACAGATACGCAGTATTTT
TRBJ1-2,TRBV24-1,.,TRBD1,CATSDSTGGIYGYTF,TGTGCCACCAGTGATTCGACAGGGGGCATCTATGGCTACACCTTC
TRBJ2-7,TRBV27,few,TRBD2,CASSWREDGLEQYF,TGTGCCAGCAGTTGGCGGGAGGATGGCCTCGAGCAGTACTTC
TRBJ2-2,TRBV10-2,.,.,CASSEASGVGIAGELFF,TGCGCCAGCAGTGAGGCGTCCGGGGTGGGGATCGCCGGGGAGCTGTTTTTT
TRBJ2-2,TRBV3-1,.,TRBD1,CASSYDRVIETGELFF,TGTGCCAGCAGCTACGACAGGGTGATCGAGACCGGGGAGCTGTTTTTT
TRBJ1-1,TRBV29-1,few,TRBD1,CSAEPRGANTEAFF,TGCAGCGCTGAGCCCAGGGGGGCGAACACTGAAGCTTTCTTT
TRBJ2-7,TRBV27,.,TRBD1,CASSFGQGNEQYF,TGTGCCAGCAGTTTCGGACAGGGGAACGAGCAGTACTTC
TRBJ2-4,TRBV5-6,.,.,CASSFQGESLF,TGTGCCAGCAGCTTCCAGGGAGAATCCCTCTTC